This TCR beta chain originates from a study of blood T cell repertoires in COVID-19 (TCRdb year 2020). As for the study more broadly: Samples covering the acute and convalescent phases of COVID-19 were provided by collaborators in the United States, Italy and Spain. The material from the prospective study consisted of cDNA or gDNA derived from T cells, B-cell-depleted T cells, or PBMCs. Deeply sampled blood TCRbeta repertoires from subjects exposed to, actively infected with, or recovered from COVID-19 were included in the dataset. The repertoires were released in a freely available public database meant as a resource for research on the immune response to SARS-CoV-2. The samples were drawn from two sources: the first 160 participants of the ongoing ImmuneRACE study, and 1,200 or so subjects contributed by 6 global collaborators. Nearly every sample came with metadata listing a de-identified subject ID, COVID-19 status, age in years and sex. Where available, HLA class I and class II types were taken from metadata supplied by the sample provider and were not determined by assay-based typing. The paper as a whole reports these results and caveats: Clinical and demographic metadata were provided uncurated, with the amount varying by source and participant.

Participants in the prospective study were enrolled through a virtual design, were aged about 18 to 89 years, and lived in 20 to 30 United States geographic areas. Cohort assignment in the prospective study relied on participant-reported clinical history from a screening survey and a study questionnaire. Each participant in the prospective study had whole blood, serum and a nasopharyngeal or oropharyngeal swab collected by mobile phlebotomists. Participants in the prospective study had the option to provide additional blood draws and questionnaires over an approximately 2-month period. Before DNA extraction, prospective study blood samples were shipped either frozen or at room temperature. The immunoSEQ Assay, a bias-controlled multiplex PCR, was used to amplify TCRbeta CDR3 regions from genomic DNA. Regarding the original processing steps: Within the assay, amplification of reference gene primers was used to estimate how many nucleated cells each sample contained. To quantify the absolute abundance of each unique TCRbeta CDR3 rearrangement, sequence reads were collapsed and filtered. For each sample, productive Simpson clonality was calculated as the square root of Simpson's diversity index over productive rearrangements. TCRdb holds this immuneACCESS table with in-frame rearrangements only. Some clones are missing; in checked studies, unresolved V genes explain under half, and the rest has no known cause. The V and J calls and clone size are taken from that table; D and trimming were inferred from the DNA. Across this sample there are some 220,000 clones, with about four fifths seen only once. The ten largest clones represent about 1.3% of the sample.

As concerns this clone: It has no known antigen specificity. No base qualities exist here, and no much larger clone lies one base off it.

Source material: PBMCs or T cells enriched from blood (not recorded which). The TCR was taken from a woman between 40 and 55 years old with acute COVID-19.

The DNA reads TGTGCCAGCAGTTATGGGGACAGCAGGACCCAGTACTTC. Translated, it gives CASSYGDSRTQYF. Recombination connected TRBV27 to TRBJ2-5, and 7 bases in between align with TRBD1. For CDR1 and CDR2, the germline V gene (reference sequence) lists MNHEY and SMNVEV. The CDR3 contains 13 residues, cysteine and phenylalanine counted. The DNA shown is the 39-base CDR3, in frame from base 1. V loses 4 bases at its end and J loses 7 bases; junction bases beyond the gene matches: 6.